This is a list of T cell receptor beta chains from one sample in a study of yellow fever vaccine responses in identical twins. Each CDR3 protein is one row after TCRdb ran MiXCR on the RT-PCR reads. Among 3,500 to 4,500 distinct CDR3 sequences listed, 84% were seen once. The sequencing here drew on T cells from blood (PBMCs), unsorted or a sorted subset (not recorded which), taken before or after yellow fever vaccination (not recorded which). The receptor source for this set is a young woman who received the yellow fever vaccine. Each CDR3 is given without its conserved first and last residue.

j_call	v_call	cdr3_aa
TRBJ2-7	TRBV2	ASSRALAGKLVYEQY
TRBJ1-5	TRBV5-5	ASSLNGQPQH
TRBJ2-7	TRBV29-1	SVRSTAYEQY
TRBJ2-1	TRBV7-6	ASSLDGGSGTDEQF
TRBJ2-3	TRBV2	ASSEVNLPGSDTQY
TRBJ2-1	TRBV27	ASSGQNEQF
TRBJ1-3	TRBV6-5	ASSYGFLEGSSGNTIY
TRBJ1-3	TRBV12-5	ASGLSSGNTIY
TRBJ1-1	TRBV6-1	ASSRQEGSTEAF
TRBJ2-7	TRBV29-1	SVADDSYEQY
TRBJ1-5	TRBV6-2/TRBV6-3	ASSYTYQPQH
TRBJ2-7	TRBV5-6	ASSLVGSEQY
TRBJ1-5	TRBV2	ASSEESNQPQH
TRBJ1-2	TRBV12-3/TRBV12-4	ASSPRDNYGYT
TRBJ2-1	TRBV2	ASSEIVRGQGANEQF
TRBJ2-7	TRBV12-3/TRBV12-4	ASKTGGGSYEQY
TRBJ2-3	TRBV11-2	ASSHGDLIADTQY
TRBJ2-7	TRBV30	AWSTMGGYEQY
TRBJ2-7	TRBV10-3	AISEATGETRYEQY
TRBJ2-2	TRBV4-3	ASSQVLAGGIGELF
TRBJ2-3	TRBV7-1	ASSSERGSGTDTQY
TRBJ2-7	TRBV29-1	SVEFSYEQY
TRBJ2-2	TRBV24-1	ATSARGADTGELF
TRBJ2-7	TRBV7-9	ASSPLAGGSEQY
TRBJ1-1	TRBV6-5	ASSYQGEVTEAF
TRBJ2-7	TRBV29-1	SVGLAGTYEQY
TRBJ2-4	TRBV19	ASSFLNIQY
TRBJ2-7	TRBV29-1	SVESPGKQQY
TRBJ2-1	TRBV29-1	SAFTGTEQF
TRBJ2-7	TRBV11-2	ASSLQSQASYEQY
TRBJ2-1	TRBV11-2	ASSSDGFEQF
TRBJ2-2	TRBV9	ASSYSSRTPGELF
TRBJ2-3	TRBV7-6	ASSLLAGGTDTQY
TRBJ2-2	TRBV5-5	ASSLYYPPETGELF
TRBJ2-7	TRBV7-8	ASSLVVGNSYEQY
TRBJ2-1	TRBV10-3	ALGGSYNEQF
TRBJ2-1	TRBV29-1	SVEDKGNEQF
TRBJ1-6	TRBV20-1	SARDLAIIPESSPLH
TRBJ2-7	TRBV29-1	SVAGVLLDEQY
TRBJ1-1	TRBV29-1	SVRQGVWTEAF
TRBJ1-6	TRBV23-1	ASSQSVGGYNSPLH
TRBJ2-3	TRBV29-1	SVEGTLTDTQY
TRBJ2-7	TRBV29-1	SVTDTDTYEQY
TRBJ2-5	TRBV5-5	ASSLDPRPRETQY
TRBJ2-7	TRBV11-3	ASSPPAGGAYEQY
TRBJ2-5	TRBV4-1	ASSQGPGDGETQY
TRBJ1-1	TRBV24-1	ATAVNTEAF
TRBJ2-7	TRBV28	ASSSRTGRFAYEQY
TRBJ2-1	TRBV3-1	ASRTERVNNEQF
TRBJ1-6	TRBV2	ASRSGGNSPLH
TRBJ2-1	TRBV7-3	ASSPRGPVYNEQF
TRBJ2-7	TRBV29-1	SVVGGALSYEQY
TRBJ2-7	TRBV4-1	ASSQDLGRSSYEQY